This T cell receptor (beta chain) was sequenced in a study of PD-1 blockade in classical Hodgkin lymphoma. Study observations and caveats: Although disease activity or prior therapy may be involved, causes of the repertoire differences remain undefined.

Germline CDR1 is SSHAT and CDR2 is FNYEAQ (reference sequence). With 1 base removed from V and 8 bases from J, the gap between germline ends came to 9 bases. The CDR3 extends over 13 amino acids. Assay: immunoSEQ multiplex PCR; the TCRdb copy retains only in-frame clones and omits some. The sample shows 15,000 to 20,000 clones, 92% of them seen only once. Time point described: newly diagnosed, previously untreated cHL patient sample. Negative selection with magnetic separation was used to purify CD4+ T cells from thawed PBMCs. It was PBMCs in newly diagnosed, untreated classical Hodgkin lymphoma that served as comparison. A note on this clone: Its antigen remains unknown.

Sequenced sample: CD4+ T cells from blood. The chain links TRBV7-7 to TRBJ2-1; a possible D gene is TRBD2 (5 bases). The clonotype comes from a human donor with classical Hodgkin lymphoma. The CDR3 spells CASSLDPGDEQFF. The CDR3 coding sequence is TGTGCCAGCAGCTTAGATCCCGGGGATGAGCAGTTCTTC.